This T cell receptor (beta chain) was sequenced during a study of a mutant IDH1 vaccine in newly diagnosed glioma. Study in general: Patients began vaccination 4-6 weeks after radiotherapy alone, or with temozolomide cycles. Before enrollment, patients got radiotherapy alone, temozolomide alone, or mostly the combination.

In the case of this clone: Its matching antigen is unknown.

Produced via immunoSEQ multiplex PCR; TCRdb's table is partial and in-frame only. The table includes over 25,000 clones, roughly 90% detected once. V lost 5 bases to trimming and J lost 2 bases, with 15 bases between them. The CDR3 loop spans 15 amino acids. CDR1 MDHEN and CDR2 SYDVKM come from the germline V gene. The time point is: week 5, during vaccination. Doses consisted of 300 ug of mutant IDH1 20-mer peptide each, paired with topical imiquimod. Overall study findings and caveats: Shifts in the top peripheral T cell clonotypes seemed unrelated to pseudoprogression.

The source of this sequence is a woman in her forties with glioma. Some clones in this sample may be carry-over from other donors' samples. V gene TRBV28 combines with J gene TRBJ2-5, with D uncertain. The sequenced sample was peripheral blood mononuclear cells (PBMCs), obtained from a glioma patient whose treatment included an IDH1 peptide vaccine. DNA for the CDR3: TGTGCCAGCAGTGACCGCGCCGGCCCACAAGAGACCCAGTACTTC. It is translated as CASSDRAGPQETQYF.